This T cell receptor beta chain is from a study of T cell changes during pregnancy in multiple sclerosis. Sequenced by immunoSEQ multiplex PCR; TCRdb stores in-frame clones only, minus some. The sample records 55,000 to 95,000 clones, 85% to 95% being singletons. CDR1 is PRHDT and CDR2 is FYEKMQ in the germline V gene (reference sequence). This CDR3 region has 16 residues. The V and J ends lost 5 bases and 0 bases, in that order; junction bases with no gene match: 9. This clonotype originated in a female donor in good health, enrolled as a control in a pregnancy study. Here the sequenced sample was peripheral blood, taken in the second trimester of pregnancy. The chain combines TRBV13 with TRBJ2-7, with 8 bases identical to TRBD1. DNA for the CDR3: TGTGCCAGCAGCGTGGACAGGGCGGCTACCTCCTACGAGCAGTACTTC. It codes for CASSVDRAATSYEQYF. Full variable domain (remainder filled in from reference TRBV13 and TRBJ2-7): AAGVIQSPRHLIKEKRETATLKCYPIPRHDTVYWYQQGPGQDPQFLISFYEKMQSDKGSIPDRFSAQQFSDYHSELNMSSLELGDSALYFCASSVDRAATSYEQYFGPGTRLTVT.